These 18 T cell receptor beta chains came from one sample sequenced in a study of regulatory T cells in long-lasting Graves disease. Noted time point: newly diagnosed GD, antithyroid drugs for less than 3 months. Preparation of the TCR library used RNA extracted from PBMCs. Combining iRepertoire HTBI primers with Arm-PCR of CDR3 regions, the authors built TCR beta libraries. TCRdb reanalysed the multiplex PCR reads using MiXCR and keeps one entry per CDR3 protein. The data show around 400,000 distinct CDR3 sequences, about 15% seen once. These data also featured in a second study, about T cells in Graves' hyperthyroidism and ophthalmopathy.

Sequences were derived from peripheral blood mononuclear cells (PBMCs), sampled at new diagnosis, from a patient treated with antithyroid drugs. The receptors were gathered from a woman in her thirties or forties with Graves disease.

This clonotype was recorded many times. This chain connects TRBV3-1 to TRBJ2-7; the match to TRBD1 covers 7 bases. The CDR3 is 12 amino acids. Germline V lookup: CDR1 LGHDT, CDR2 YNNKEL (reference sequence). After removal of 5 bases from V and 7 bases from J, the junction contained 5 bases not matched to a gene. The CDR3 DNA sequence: TGTGCCAGCAGCTTCCCCAGGGGGGAGCAGTACTTC. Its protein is CASSFPRGEQYF.

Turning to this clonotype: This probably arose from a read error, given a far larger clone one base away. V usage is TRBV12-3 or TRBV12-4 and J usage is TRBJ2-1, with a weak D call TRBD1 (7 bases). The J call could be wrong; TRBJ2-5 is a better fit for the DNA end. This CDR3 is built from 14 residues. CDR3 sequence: CASRCGTDQETQYF. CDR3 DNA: TGTGCCAGCAGATGCGGGACAGACCAAGAGACCCAGTACTTC.

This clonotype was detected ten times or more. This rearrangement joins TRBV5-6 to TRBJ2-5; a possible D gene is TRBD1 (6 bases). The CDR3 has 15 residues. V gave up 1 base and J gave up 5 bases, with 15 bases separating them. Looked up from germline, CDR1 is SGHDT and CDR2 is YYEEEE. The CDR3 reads CASSLIFSGDETQYF. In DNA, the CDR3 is TGTGCCAGCAGCTTGATCTTCTCAGGGGATGAGACCCAGTACTTC.

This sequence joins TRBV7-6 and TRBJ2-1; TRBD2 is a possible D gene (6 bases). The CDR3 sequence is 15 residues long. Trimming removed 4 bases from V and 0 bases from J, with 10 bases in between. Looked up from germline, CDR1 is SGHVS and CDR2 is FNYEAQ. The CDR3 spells CASSSSAPSYNEQFF. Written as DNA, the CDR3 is TGTGCCAGCAGCTCTAGCGCCCCCTCCTACAATGAGCAGTTCTTC.

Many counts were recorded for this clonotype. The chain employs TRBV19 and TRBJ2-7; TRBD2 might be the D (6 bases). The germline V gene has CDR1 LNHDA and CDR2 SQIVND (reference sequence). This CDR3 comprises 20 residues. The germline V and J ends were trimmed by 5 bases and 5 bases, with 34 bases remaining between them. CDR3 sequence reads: CASSLAPDGRVSGPRHEQYF. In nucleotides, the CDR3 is TGTGCCAGTAGTCTAGCGCCCGACGGGCGCGTTAGCGGCCCTCGGCACGAGCAGTACTTC.

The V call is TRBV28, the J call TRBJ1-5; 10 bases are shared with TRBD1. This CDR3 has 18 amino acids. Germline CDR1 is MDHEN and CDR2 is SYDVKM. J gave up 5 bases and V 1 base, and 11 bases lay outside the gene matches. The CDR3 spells CASSLLLGTGENDQPQHF. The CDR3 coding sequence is TGTGCCAGCAGTTTATTGCTAGGGACAGGGGAAAACGATCAGCCCCAGCATTTT.

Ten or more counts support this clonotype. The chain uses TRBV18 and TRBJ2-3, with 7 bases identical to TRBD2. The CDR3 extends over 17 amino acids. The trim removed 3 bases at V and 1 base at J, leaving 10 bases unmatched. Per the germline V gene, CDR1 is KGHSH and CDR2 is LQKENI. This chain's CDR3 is CASSPDLSAGGTDTQYF. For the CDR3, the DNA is TGTGCCAGCTCACCTGATTTATCGGCGGGAGGCACAGATACGCAGTATTTT.

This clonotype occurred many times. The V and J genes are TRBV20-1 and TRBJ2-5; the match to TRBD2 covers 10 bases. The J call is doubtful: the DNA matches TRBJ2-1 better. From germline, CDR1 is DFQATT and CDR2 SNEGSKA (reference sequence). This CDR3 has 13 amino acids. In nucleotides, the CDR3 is TGCAGTGCCACAACGACTAGCGGGTCTGAGCAGTTCTTC. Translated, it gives CSATTTSGSEQFF.

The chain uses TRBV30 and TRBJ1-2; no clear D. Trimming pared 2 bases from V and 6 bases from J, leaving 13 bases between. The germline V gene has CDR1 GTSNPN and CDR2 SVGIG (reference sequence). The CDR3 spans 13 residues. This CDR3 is CAWSPDGTHGYTF. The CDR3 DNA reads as TGTGCCTGGAGTCCGGACGGAACTCATGGCTACACCTTC.

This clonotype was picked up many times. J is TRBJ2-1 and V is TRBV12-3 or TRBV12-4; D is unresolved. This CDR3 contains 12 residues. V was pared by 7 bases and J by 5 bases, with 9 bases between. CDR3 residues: CASTWGNNEQFF. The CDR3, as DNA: TGTGCCAGCACCTGGGGTAACAATGAGCAGTTCTTC.

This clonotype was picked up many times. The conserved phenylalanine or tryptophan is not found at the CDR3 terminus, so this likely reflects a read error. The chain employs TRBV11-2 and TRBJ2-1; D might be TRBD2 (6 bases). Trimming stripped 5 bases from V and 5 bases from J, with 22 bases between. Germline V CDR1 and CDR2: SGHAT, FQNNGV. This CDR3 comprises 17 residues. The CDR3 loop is CASSPRSWGGTNNEQFL. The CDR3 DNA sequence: TGTGCCAGCAGCCCCCGCTCATGGGGAGGAACCAACAATGAGCAGTTCCTC.

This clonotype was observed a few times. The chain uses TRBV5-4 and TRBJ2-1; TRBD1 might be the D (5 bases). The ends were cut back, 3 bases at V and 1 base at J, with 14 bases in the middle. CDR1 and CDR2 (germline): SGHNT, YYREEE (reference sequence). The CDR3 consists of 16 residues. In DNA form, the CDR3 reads TGTGCCAGCAGCTCCAGCGACAGCCGTTCCTACAATGAGCAGTTCTTC. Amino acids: CASSSSDSRSYNEQFF.

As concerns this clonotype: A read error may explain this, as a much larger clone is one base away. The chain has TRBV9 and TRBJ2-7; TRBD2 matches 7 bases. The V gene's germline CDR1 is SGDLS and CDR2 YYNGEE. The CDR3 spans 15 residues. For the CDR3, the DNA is TGTGCCAGCAGAGTAGGACCCCAGGGAGGGGACGAGCAGTACTTC. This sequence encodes CASRVGPQGGDEQYF.

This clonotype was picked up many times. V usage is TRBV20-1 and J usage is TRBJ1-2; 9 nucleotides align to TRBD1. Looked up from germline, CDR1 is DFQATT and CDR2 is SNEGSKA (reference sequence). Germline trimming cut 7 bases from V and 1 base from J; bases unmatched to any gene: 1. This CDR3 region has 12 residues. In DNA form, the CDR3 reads TGCAGTGGGACAGGGGTTAACTATGGCTACACCTTC. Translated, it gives CSGTGVNYGYTF.

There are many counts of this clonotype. The CDR3 nucleotides are TGTGCCAGCAGTTTACCACAGGGAGGTGAAAAACTGTTTTTT. As protein: CASSLPQGGEKLFF. V gene TRBV28 combines with J gene TRBJ1-4; D may be TRBD1 (6 bases). The CDR3 loop spans 14 amino acids. Germline assignment: CDR1 MDHEN and CDR2 SYDVKM. With 2 bases removed from V and 7 bases from J, the gap between germline ends came to 11 bases. Full variable domain (outside the CDR3, taken from reference TRBV28 and TRBJ1-4): DVKVTQSSRYLVKRTGEKVFLECVQDMDHENMFWYRQDPGLGLRLIYFSYDVKMKEKGDIPEGYSVSREKKERFSLILESASTNQTSMYLCASSLPQGGEKLFFGSGTQLSVL.

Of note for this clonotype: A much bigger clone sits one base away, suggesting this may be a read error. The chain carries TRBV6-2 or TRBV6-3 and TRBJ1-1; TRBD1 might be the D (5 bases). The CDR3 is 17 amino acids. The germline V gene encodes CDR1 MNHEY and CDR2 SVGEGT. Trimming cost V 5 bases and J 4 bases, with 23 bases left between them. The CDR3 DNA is TGTGCCAGCAGTGAAAGGGTACAGGCGTGGGTGGGCACTGAAGCTTTCTTT. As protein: CASSERVQAWVGTEAFF.

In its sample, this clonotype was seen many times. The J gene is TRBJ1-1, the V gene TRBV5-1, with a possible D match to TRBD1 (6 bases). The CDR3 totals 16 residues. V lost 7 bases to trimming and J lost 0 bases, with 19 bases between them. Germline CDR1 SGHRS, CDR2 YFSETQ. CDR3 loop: CASRPQPDSMNTEAFF. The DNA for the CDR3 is TGCGCCAGCCGTCCTCAACCGGACAGCATGAACACTGAAGCTTTCTTT.

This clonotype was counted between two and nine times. CDR3: CASSPSAGGVEQYF. The DNA for the CDR3 is TGTGCCAGCTCACCTTCAGCGGGAGGTGTCGAGCAGTACTTC. The chain has TRBV18 and TRBJ2-7, with TRBD2 matching 9 bases. CDR3 size: 14 residues. Germline V CDR1 and CDR2: KGHSH, LQKENI. The ends lost 3 bases at V and 6 bases at J; junction bases unmatched: 6.